This T cell receptor (beta chain) was found in a study of technical replicates of blood from a few donors. In its sample, this clone was seen a few times. The data were produced by immunoSEQ multiplex PCR, yet TCRdb's version contains in-frame clones alone and is incomplete. The table lists around 50,000 clones, roughly 90% of them singletons. Sequenced input: PBMCs. The sequence was collected from a human donor in good health. Some clones in this sample may be carry-over from other donors' samples.

The CDR3 here is CASSDSIEGNSPLHF. CDR3 bases: TGTGCCAGCAGTGACTCGATAGAGGGTAATTCACCCCTCCACTTT. The chain employs TRBV6-4 and TRBJ1-6; D remains ambiguous. Germline CDR1 MRHNA, CDR2 SNTAGT. This CDR3 region has 15 residues. V lost 0 bases and J lost 6, with 9 bases in between.